The 2 T cell receptor beta chains reported below all come from one sample, sequenced in a study of T cells in Graves' hyperthyroidism and ophthalmopathy. RNA transcripts gave rise to amplified TCR beta CDR3 regions. An initial round of RT-PCR targeting the TCR CDR3 relied on the HTBI primer set. TCRdb passed the multiplex PCR reads through MiXCR, listing each CDR3 protein once. The sample shows around 660,000 distinct CDR3 sequences, 45% of them seen only once. The sample consisted of peripheral blood or thyroid tissue (not recorded which). The receptors here all came from an adult man with Graves' disease, either hyperthyroidism or ophthalmopathy (not recorded which).

This clonotype has more than one count but fewer than ten. The V call is TRBV10-3, the J call TRBJ1-5; D gene ambiguous. The CDR3 loop spans 15 amino acids. Trimming cost V 10 bases and J 0 bases, with 16 bases left between them. Looked up from germline, CDR1 is ENHRY and CDR2 is SYGVKD. CDR3: CASSPRADSNQPQHF. CDR3 coding DNA: TGTGCCAGTAGTCCAAGAGCAGATAGCAATCAGCCCCAGCATTTT.

This chain connects TRBV7-3 to TRBJ2-7, with TRBD1 matching 9 bases. From germline, CDR1 is SGHTA and CDR2 FQGTGA. Trimming cost V 3 bases and J 5 bases; bases outside gene matches: 8. This CDR3 is built from 15 residues. The CDR3 loop is CASSFRDRVLNEQYF. As DNA, the CDR3 is TGTGCCAGCAGCTTCCGGGACAGGGTGTTAAACGAGCAGTACTTC.